This entry lists 9 T cell receptor beta chains sequenced from one sample in a study of T cell responses to AZD1222 COVID-19 vaccine. Sequencing was performed with immunoSEQ multiplex PCR; in TCRdb, only in-frame clones are kept and a portion is missing. The sample includes approximately 130,000 clones, approximately 90% of them seen just once. The specimen was peripheral blood, collected on day 0 of AZD1222 vaccination. The receptors here all came from an adult in good health.

The CDR3 coding sequence is TGTGCCTGGAGTAGGACAGCGGACACTGAAGCTTTCTTT. It translates to CAWSRTADTEAFF. This chain joins TRBV30 and TRBJ1-1; possible D gene TRBD1, 6 bases. Germline-derived CDR1 and CDR2 are GTSNPN and SVGIG (reference sequence). This CDR3 comprises 13 residues. Trimming took off 2 bases at V and 3 bases at J, with 10 bases between the two ends. Filled out from reference TRBV30 and TRBJ1-1, the complete variable domain reads SQTIHQWPATLVQPVGSPLSLECTVEGTSNPNLYWYRQAAGRGLQLLFYSVGIGQISSEVPQNLSASRPQDRQFILSSKKLLLSDSGFYLCAWSRTADTEAFFGQGTRLTVV.

V gene TRBV4-1 combines with J gene TRBJ2-5, with D maybe TRBD1 (6 bases). The CDR3 spans 13 residues. Germline lookup yields CDR1 MGHRA and CDR2 YSYEKL. Between the trimmed V and J ends, which lost 5 bases and 3 bases, there was a span of 10 bases. The CDR3 DNA reads TGCGCCAGCAGCTCCCGGACAGAAGAGACCCAGTACTTC. It codes for CASSSRTEETQYF.

The chain couples TRBV28 to TRBJ1-4, with D perhaps TRBD1 (5 bases). The CDR3 totals 16 residues. V was clipped by 2 bases and J by 0 bases, with 10 bases between them. CDR1 and CDR2 (germline): MDHEN, SYDVKM. The CDR3 sequence is CASSLTDSATNEKLFF. The CDR3 nucleotides read TGTGCCAGCAGTTTAACCGACAGTGCAACTAATGAAAAACTGTTTTTT.

As for this clone: Other DNA sequences of this sample code for an identical CDR3. The V call is TRBV18, the J call TRBJ1-4; the match to TRBD1 covers 10 bases. This CDR3 spans 14 amino acids. Germline V gene data show CDR1 as KGHSH and CDR2 as LQKENI. V dropped 6 bases and J dropped 8; count of bases not matched to a gene: 6. CDR3: CASSSGTGDEKLFF. In DNA form, the CDR3 reads TGTGCCAGCTCTTCCGGGACAGGGGACGAAAAACTGTTTTTT.

This clone showed up just a few times. The rearrangement uses TRBV28 and TRBJ2-7, with 9 bases matching TRBD2. Germline assignment: CDR1 MDHEN and CDR2 SYDVKM. The CDR3 loop spans 15 amino acids. Losses at the gene ends were 1 base for V and 5 bases for J; bases not matched to a gene: 6. DNA of the CDR3: TGTGCCAGCAGTTTATCTGAGCGGGAGGTAGACGAGCAGTACTTC. It is translated as CASSLSEREVDEQYF.

The V gene is TRBV11-2, the J gene TRBJ2-7; the D gene could be TRBD1 or TRBD2 (8 bases each). The CDR3 sequence is 13 residues long. Germline V gene lookup returns CDR1 SGHAT and CDR2 FQNNGV. Trimming shortened V by 8 bases and J by 4 bases, and 15 bases separated the two germline ends. In nucleotides, the CDR3 is TGTGCCAGCCAGGGGGCTAGCGGGTACGAGCAGTACTTC. The encoded protein is CASQGASGYEQYF.

The CDR3 loop is CASSQDHRRGRLLHGYTF. CDR3 coding DNA: TGTGCCAGCAGCCAAGACCACCGACGGGGGAGATTGCTGCACGGCTACACCTTC. The V call is TRBV14, the J call TRBJ1-2, with a possible D match to TRBD1 (5 bases). The CDR3 has 18 residues. The germline V gene has CDR1 SGHDN and CDR2 FVKESK. The V and J ends lost 0 bases and 8 bases respectively, with 25 bases between them.

The rearrangement links TRBV30 to TRBJ2-1; D might be TRBD1 or TRBD2, each matching 5 bases. This CDR3 comprises 13 residues. The V gene lost 5 bases and the J gene lost 9 bases, with 17 bases spanning the gap. Germline V gives CDR1 GTSNPN, CDR2 SVGIG (reference sequence). As DNA, the CDR3 is TGTGCCTGGTCCAGGGTCTCTGGGGGTGAGCAGTTCTTC. Its protein product is CAWSRVSGGEQFF.

This chain links TRBV7-2 with TRBJ1-4, with D possibly being TRBD1 (5 bases). Per the germline V gene, CDR1 is SGHTA and CDR2 is FQGNSA. Trimming stripped 5 bases from V and 7 bases from J, with 11 bases between. The CDR3 sequence is 13 residues long. Here the CDR3 DNA reads TGTGCCAGCAGCATAGGGACGGTTGAAAAACTGTTTTTT. Its translation is CASSIGTVEKLFF.